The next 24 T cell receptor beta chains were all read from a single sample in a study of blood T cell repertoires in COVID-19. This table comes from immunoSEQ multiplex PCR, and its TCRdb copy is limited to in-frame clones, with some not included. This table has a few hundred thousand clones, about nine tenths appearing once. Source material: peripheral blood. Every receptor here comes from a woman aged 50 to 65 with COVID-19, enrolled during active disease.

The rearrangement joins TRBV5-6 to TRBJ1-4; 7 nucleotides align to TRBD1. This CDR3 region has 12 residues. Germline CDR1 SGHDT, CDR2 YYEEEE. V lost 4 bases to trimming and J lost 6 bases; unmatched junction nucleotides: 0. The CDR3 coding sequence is TGTGCCAGCAGCGGACAGGATGAAAAACTGTTTTTT. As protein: CASSGQDEKLFF. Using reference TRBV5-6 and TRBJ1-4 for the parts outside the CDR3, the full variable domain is DAGVTQSPTHLIKTRGQQVTLRCSPKSGHDTVSWYQQALGQGPQFIFQYYEEEERQRGNFPDRFSGHQFPNYSSELNVNALLLGDSALYLCASSGQDEKLFFGSGTQLSVL.

This CDR3 is CSVRVDYEQYF. CDR3 bases: TGCAGCGTCCGAGTCGACTACGAGCAGTACTTC. The genes are TRBV29-1 and TRBJ2-7, with D hard to call. The ends were cut back, 6 bases at V and 3 bases at J, with 9 bases in the middle. CDR1 and CDR2 from the germline V gene are SQVTM and ANQGSEA. This CDR3 contains 11 residues.

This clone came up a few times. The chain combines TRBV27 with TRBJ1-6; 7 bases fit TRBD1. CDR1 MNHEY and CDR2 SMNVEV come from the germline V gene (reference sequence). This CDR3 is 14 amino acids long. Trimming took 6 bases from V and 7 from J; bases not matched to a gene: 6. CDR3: CASREGAGNSPLHF. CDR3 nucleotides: TGTGCCAGCAGAGAGGGGGCTGGCAATTCACCCCTCCACTTT.

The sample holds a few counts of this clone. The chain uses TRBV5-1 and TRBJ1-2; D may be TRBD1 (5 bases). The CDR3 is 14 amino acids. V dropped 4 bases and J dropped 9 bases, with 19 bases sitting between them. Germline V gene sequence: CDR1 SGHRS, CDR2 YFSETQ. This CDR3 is CASSPPGRAWSYTF. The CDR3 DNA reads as TGCGCCAGCAGCCCCCCCGGCAGGGCGTGGAGCTACACCTTC.

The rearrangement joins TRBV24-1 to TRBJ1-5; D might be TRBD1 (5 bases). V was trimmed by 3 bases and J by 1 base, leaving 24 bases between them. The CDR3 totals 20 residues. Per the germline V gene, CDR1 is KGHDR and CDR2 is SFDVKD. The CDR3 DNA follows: TGTGCCACCAGTGATCCTCCAACAGGAAATATTCGGGTGAGCAATCAGCCCCAGCATTTT. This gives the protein CATSDPPTGNIRVSNQPQHF.

The CDR3, as DNA: TGTGCCAGCAGCTTAGACCCTGGACAGGGTGTGGGCTACACCTTC. Translating it yields CASSLDPGQGVGYTF. The chain employs TRBV11-2 and TRBJ1-2; 8 bases agree with TRBD1. Trimming took 0 bases from V and 8 from J; bases not matched to a gene: 8. Germline V gene data show CDR1 as SGHAT and CDR2 as FQNNGV. CDR3 length: 15 residues.

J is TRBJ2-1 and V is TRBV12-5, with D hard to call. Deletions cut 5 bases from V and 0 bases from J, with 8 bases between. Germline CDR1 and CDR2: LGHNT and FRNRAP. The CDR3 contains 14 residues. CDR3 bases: TGTGCTAGTGGTGGGCCTCGCTCCTACAATGAGCAGTTCTTC. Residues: CASGGPRSYNEQFF.

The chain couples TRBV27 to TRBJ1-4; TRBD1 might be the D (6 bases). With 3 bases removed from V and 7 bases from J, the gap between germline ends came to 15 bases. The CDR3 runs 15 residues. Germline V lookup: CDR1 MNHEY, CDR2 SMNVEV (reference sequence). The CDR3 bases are TGTGCCAGCAGTTTGAGTGGGGGCCGTGTTGAAAAACTGTTTTTT. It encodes CASSLSGGRVEKLFF. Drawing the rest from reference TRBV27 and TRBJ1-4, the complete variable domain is EAQVTQNPRYLITVTGKKLTVTCSQNMNHEYMSWYRQDPGLGLRQIYYSMNVEVTDKGDVPEGYKVSRKEKRNFPLILESPSPNQTSLYFCASSLSGGRVEKLFFGSGTQLSVL.

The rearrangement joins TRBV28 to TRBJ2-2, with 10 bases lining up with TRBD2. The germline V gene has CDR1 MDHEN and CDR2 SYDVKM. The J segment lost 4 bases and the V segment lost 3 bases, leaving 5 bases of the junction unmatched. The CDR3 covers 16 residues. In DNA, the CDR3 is TGTGCCAGCAGTTTCGAAGAGCGGGGGGGCACCGGGGAGCTGTTTTTT. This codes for CASSFEERGGTGELFF.

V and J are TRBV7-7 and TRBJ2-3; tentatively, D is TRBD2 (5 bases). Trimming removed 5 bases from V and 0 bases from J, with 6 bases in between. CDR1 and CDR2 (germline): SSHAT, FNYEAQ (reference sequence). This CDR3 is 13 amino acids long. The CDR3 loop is CASSTGSTDTQYF. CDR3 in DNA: TGTGCCAGCAGCACGGGGAGCACAGATACGCAGTATTTT.

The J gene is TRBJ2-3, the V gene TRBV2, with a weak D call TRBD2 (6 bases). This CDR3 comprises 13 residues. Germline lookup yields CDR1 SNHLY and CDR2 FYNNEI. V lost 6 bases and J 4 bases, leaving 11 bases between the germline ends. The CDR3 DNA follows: TGTGCCAGCAGCGACCGACTAGCAGATACGCAGTATTTT. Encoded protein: CASSDRLADTQYF.

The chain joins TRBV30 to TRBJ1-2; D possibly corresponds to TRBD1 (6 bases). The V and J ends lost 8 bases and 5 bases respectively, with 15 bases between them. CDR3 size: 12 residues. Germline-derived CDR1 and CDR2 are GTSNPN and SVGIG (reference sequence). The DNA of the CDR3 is TGTGCCCGGGGGGCTGAATGGTATGGCTACACCTTC. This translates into CARGAEWYGYTF. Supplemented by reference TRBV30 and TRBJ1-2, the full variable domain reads SQTIHQWPATLVQPVGSPLSLECTVEGTSNPNLYWYRQAAGRGLQLLFYSVGIGQISSEVPQNLSASRPQDRQFILSSKKLLLSDSGFYLCARGAEWYGYTFGSGTRLTVV.

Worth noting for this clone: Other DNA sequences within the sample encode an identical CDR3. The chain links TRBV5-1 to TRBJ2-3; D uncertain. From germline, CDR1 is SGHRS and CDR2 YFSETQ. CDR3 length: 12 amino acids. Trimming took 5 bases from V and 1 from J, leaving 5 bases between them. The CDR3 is CASSSGTDTQYF. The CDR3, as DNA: TGCGCCAGCAGTTCAGGCACAGATACGCAGTATTTT.

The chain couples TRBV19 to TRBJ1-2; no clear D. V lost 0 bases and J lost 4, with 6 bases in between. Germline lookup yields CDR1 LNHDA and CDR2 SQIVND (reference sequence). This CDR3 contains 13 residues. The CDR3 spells CASSIDLGYGYTF. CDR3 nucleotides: TGTGCCAGTAGTATAGATCTCGGCTATGGCTACACCTTC.

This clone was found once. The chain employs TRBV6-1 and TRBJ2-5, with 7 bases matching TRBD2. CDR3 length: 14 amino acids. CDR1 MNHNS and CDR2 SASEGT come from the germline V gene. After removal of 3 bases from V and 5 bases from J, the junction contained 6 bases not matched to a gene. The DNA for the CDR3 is TGTGCCAGCAGTGATGGACTAGAGTGGGAGACCCAGTACTTC. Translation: CASSDGLEWETQYF.

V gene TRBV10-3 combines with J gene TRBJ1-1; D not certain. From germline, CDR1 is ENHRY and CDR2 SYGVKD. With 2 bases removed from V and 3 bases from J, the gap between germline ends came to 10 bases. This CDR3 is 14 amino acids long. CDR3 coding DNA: TGTGCCATCAGTGAGACAGTCAAGGACACTGAAGCTTTCTTT. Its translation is CAISETVKDTEAFF.

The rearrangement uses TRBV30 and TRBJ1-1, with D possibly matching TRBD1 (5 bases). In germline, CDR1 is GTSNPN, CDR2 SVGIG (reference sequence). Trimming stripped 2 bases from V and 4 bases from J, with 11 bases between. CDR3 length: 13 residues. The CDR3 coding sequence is TGTGCCTGGAGTCCCTGGGGGGGCACTGAAGCTTTCTTT. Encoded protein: CAWSPWGGTEAFF. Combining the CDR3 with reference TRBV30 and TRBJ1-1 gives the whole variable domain SQTIHQWPATLVQPVGSPLSLECTVEGTSNPNLYWYRQAAGRGLQLLFYSVGIGQISSEVPQNLSASRPQDRQFILSSKKLLLSDSGFYLCAWSPWGGTEAFFGQGTRLTVV.

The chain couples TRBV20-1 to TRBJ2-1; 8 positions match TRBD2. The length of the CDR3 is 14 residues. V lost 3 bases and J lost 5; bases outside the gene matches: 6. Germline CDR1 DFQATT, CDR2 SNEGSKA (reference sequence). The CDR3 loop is CSASSGAPHNEQFF. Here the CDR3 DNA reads TGCAGTGCTAGTAGCGGGGCCCCCCACAATGAGCAGTTCTTC.

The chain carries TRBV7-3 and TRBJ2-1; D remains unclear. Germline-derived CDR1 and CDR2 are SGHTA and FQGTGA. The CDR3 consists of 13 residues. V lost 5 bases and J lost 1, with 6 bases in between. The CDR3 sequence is CASSLGSYNEQFF. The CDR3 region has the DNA TGTGCCAGCAGCCTAGGATCCTACAATGAGCAGTTCTTC. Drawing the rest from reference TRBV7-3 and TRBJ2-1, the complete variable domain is GAGVSQTPSNKVTEKGKYVELRCDPISGHTALYWYRQSLGQGPEFLIYFQGTGAADDSGLPNDRFFAVRPEGSVSTLKIQRTERGDSAVYLCASSLGSYNEQFFGPGTRLTVL.

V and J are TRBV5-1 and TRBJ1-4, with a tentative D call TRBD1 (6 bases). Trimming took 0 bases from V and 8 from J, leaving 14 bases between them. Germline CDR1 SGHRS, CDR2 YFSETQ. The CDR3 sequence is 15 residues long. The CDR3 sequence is CASSLVSDRREKLFF. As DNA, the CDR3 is TGCGCCAGCAGCTTGGTTTCGGACAGAAGGGAAAAACTGTTTTTT.

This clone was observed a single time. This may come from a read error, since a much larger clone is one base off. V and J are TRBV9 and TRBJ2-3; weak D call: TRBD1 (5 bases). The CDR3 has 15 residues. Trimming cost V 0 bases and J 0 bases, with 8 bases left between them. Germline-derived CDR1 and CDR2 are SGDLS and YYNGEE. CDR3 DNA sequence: TGTGCCAGCAGCGTAGAACAGGTTAGCACAGATACGCAGTATTTT. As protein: CASSVEQVSTDTQYF.

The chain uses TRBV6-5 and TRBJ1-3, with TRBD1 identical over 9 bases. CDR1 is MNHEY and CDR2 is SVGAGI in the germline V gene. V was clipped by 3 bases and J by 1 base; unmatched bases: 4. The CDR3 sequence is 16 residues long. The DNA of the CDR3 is TGTGCCAGCAGTTATACAGGGGGCACATCTGGAAACACCATATATTTT. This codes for CASSYTGGTSGNTIYF.

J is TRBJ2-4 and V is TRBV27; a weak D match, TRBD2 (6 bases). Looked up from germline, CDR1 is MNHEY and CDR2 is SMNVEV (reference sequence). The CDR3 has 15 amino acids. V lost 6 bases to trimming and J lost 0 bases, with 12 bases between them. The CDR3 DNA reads TGTGCCAGCAGGCCGGGACTTCCAGCCAAAAACATTCAGTACTTC. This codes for CASRPGLPAKNIQYF.

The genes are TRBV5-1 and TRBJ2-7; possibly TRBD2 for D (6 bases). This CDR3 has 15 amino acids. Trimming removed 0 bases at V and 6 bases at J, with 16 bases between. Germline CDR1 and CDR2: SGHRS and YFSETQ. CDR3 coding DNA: TGCGCCAGCAGCTTGGGTGGAGGGGATCTAAGCGAGCAGTACTTC. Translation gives CASSLGGGDLSEQYF. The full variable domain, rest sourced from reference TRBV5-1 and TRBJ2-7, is KAGVTQTPRYLIKTRGQQVTLSCSPISGHRSVSWYQQTPGQGLQFLFEYFSETQRNKGNFPGRFSGRQFSNSRSEMNVSTLELGDSALYLCASSLGGGDLSEQYFGPGTRLTVT.